This T cell receptor (beta chain) appears in the sequencing data of a study of CD8+CD57+ T cells in acquired aplastic anemia. This clonotype was counted many times. The CDR3 has 13 amino acids. The germline V gene has CDR1 SQVTM and CDR2 ANQGSEA. V gave up 5 bases and J gave up 8 bases; unmatched junction bases: 7. The study profiled TCR beta VDJ and CDR3 using genomic DNA as template. TCRdb ran MiXCR on the reads and lists one entry per CDR3 protein. The table records about half a million distinct CDR3 sequences, approximately 32% of them present only once. Patients chosen for sequencing had shown CD8+CD57+ cell expansion by flow cytometry.

This TCR was recovered from a human donor with aplastic anemia. The V gene is TRBV29-1, the J gene TRBJ2-1, with 9 bases that match TRBD1. Sequenced material: sorted CD4+, CD8+, or CD8+CD57+ T cells (not recorded which) from PBMCs. CDR3 coding DNA: TGCAGCGTTAGGGGACAGGGCGCCGATGAGCAGTTCTTC. It translates to CSVRGQGADEQFF.